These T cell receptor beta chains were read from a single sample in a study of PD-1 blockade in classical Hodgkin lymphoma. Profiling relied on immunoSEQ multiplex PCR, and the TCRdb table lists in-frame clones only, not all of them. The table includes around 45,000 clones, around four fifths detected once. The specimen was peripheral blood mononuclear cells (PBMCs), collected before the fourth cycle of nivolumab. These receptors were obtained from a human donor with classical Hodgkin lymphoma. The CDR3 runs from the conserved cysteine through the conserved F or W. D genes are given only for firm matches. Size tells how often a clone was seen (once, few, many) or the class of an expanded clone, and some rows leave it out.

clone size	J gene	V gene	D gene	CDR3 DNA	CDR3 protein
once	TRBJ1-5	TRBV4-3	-	TGCGCCAGCAGCCCTGGGGAGGGCGGACAGCCCCAGCATTTT	CASSPGEGGQPQHF
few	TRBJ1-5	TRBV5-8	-	TGTGCCAGCAGCCGCGGGTTAGGGTTCAATCAGCCCCAGCATTTT	CASSRGLGFNQPQHF
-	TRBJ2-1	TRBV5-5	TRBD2	TGTGCCAGCAGCACAATAAGCGGGGGGGCTGGAGAGCAGTTCTTC	CASSTISGGAGEQFF
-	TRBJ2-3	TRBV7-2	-	TGTGCCAGCAGCACCGGGACTCCCCGGATAGATACGCAGTATTTT	CASSTGTPRIDTQYF
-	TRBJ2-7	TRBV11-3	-	TGTGCCAGCAACTTCACCCGGACGGCACCTTCCTACGAGCAGTACTTC	CASNFTRTAPSYEQYF
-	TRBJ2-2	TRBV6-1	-	TGTGCCAGCAAGGGCTCCGGGGAGCTGTTTTTT	CASKGSGELFF
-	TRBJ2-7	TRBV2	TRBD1	TGTGCCAGCAGGCGGACAGGCTCCTACGAGCAGTACTTC	CASRRTGSYEQYF
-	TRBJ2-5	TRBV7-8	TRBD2	TGTGCCAGCAGCCCACTCCGGGGGGTGCAAGAGACCCAGTACTTC	CASSPLRGVQETQYF
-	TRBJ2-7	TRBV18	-	TGTGCCAGCGCGCCTGTGCTGGCTCAACGGGACGAGCAGTACTTC	CASAPVLAQRDEQYF
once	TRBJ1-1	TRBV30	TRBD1	TGTGCCAGTAGTTTCCCGGACAGGGCGAACACTGAAGCTTTCTTT	CASSFPDRANTEAFF
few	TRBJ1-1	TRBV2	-	TGTGCCAGCAGTGTTCAGCTGAACACTGAAGCTTTCTTT	CASSVQLNTEAFF
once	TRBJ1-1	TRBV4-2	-	TGTGCCAGCAGCATCGAGTCCGTTATGAACACTGAAGCTTTCTTT	CASSIESVMNTEAFF
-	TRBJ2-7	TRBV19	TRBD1	TGTGCCAGTAGTTCAGGGGGCAGCTACGAGCAGTACTTC	CASSSGGSYEQYF
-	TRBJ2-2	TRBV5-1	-	TGCGCCAGCAGCCCCCGACAGTTCTCCGGGGAGCTGTTTTTT	CASSPRQFSGELFF
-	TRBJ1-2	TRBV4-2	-	TGTGCCAGCATGGAAGCTACGTGGGGCTACACCTTC	CASMEATWGYTF
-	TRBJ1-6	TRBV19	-	TGTGCCAGTAGTATAGGGACATCCTATAATTCACCCCTCCACTTT	CASSIGTSYNSPLHF
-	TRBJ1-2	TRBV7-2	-	TGTGCCAGCAGCTTAAACCCCTACATCTATGGCTACACCTTC	CASSLNPYIYGYTF
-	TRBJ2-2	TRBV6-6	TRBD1	TGTGCCAGCAGGCCCGGGACAGGGTCGGCCGGGGAGCTGTTTTTT	CASRPGTGSAGELFF
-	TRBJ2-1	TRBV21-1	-	TGTGCCAGCAGCAAAGATTCGTGGGTGGGAGTGGGTGAGCAGTTCTTC	CASSKDSWVGVGEQFF
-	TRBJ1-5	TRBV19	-	TGTGCCAGTAGTTTCGGGCAGGGAGGGACTACAAATCAGCCCCAGCATTTT	CASSFGQGGTTNQPQHF
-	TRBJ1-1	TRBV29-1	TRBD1	TGCAGCGTTACAGGGGGCAACACTGAAGCTTTCTTT	CSVTGGNTEAFF
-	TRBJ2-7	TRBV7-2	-	TGTGCCAGCAGCTCACAGACATGGCCCCACTCCTACGAGCAGTACTTC	CASSSQTWPHSYEQYF
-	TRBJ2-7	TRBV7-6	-	TGTGCCAGCAGCTCACTAAACATGGACTCCTACGAGCAGTACTTC	CASSSLNMDSYEQYF
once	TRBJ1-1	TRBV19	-	TGTGCCAGTAGTATGTATACCTCGAACACTGAAGCTTTCTTT	CASSMYTSNTEAFF
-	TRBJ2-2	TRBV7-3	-	TGTGCCAGCAGCTTAAGGCAGGGAAACACCGGGGAGCTGTTTTTT	CASSLRQGNTGELFF
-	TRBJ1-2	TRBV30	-	TGTGCCTGGAGTCTCGACAGGTTCGCTGGCTACACCTTC	CAWSLDRFAGYTF
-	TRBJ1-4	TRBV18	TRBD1	TGTGCCAGCTCACCACCGGGACAGAATGAAAAACTGTTTTTT	CASSPPGQNEKLFF
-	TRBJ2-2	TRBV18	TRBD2	TGTGCCAGCTCACCACGACTAGCGGGGGGATCCAACACCGGGGAGCTGTTTTTT	CASSPRLAGGSNTGELFF
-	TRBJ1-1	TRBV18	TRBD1	TGTGCCAGCTCACGGGGACAGATGAACACTGAAGCTTTCTTT	CASSRGQMNTEAFF
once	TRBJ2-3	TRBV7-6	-	TGTGCCAGCAGCCCCTCATTGAGCACAGATACGCAGTATTTT	CASSPSLSTDTQYF
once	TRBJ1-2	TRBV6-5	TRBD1	TGTGCCAGCAGTTATTTTACAGGGGGCAATCTTGGCTACACCTTC	CASSYFTGGNLGYTF
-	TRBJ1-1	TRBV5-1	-	TGCGCCAGCAGCTTGCTCGGGGCCCTTATGAACACTGAAGCTTTCTTT	CASSLLGALMNTEAFF
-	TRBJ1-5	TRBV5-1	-	TGCGCCAGCAGCTTGGGCAGGCCCGATCAGCCCCAGCATTTT	CASSLGRPDQPQHF
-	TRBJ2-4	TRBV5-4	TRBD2	TGTGCCAGCAGCTTAGCCGGGACTAGCGGGGTAGCCAAAAACATTCAGTACTTC	CASSLAGTSGVAKNIQYF
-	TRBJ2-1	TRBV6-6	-	TGTGCCAGCAGTTTAGGCCAGGGATCCGGCAATGAGCAGTTCTTC	CASSLGQGSGNEQFF
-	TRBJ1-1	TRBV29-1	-	TGCAGCGGGAGGACGGGAAACACTGAAGCTTTCTTT	CSGRTGNTEAFF
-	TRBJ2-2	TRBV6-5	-	TGTGCCAGCAGTACACAGGGCAGGGAGCTGTTTTTT	CASSTQGRELFF
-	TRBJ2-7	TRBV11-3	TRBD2	TGTGCCAGCACCCCGACCGCGCTAGCGGGGACCTACGAGCAGTACTTC	CASTPTALAGTYEQYF
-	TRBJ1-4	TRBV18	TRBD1	TGTGCCAGCTCACGGGACAGCCGACGAGGTGAAAAACTGTTTTTT	CASSRDSRRGEKLFF
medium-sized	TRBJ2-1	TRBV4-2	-	TGTGCCAGCAGCCAAGACCAGTATGAGCAGTTCTTC	CASSQDQYEQFF
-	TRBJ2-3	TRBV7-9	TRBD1	TGTGCCAGCAGCCACGGTGACAGGGTTGTAGATACGCAGTATTTT	CASSHGDRVVDTQYF
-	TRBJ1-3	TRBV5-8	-	TGTGCCAGCAGCTCACAGGGCGCTGGAAACACCATATATTTT	CASSSQGAGNTIYF
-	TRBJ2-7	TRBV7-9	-	TGTGCCAGCAGCTTTGGGCTCGGGGCGGTTGACGAGCAGTACTTC	CASSFGLGAVDEQYF
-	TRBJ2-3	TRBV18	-	TGTGCCAGCTCACCACCGGACCTCGTCAGGACAGATACGCAGTATTTT	CASSPPDLVRTDTQYF